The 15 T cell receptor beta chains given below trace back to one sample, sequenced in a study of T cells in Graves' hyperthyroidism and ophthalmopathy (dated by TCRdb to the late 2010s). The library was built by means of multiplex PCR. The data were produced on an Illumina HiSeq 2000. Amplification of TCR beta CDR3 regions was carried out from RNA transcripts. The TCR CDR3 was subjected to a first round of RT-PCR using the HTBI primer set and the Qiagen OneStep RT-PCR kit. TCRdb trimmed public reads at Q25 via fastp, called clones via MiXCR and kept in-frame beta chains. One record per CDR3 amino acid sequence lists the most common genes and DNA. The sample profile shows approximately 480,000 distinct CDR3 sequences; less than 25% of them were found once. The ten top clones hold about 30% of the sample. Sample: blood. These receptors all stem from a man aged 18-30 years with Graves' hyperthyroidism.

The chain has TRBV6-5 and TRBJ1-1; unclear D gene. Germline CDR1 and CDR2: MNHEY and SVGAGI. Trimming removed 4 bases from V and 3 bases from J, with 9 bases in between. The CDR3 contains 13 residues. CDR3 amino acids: CASSSPRDTEAFF. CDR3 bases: TGTGCCAGCAGTTCCCCGCGGGACACTGAAGCTTTCTTT.

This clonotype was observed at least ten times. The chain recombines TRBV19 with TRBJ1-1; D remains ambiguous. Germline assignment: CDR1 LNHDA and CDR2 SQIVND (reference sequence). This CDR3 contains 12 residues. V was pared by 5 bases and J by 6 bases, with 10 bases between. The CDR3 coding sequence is TGTGCCAGTAGTCCACCCAGTCCTGAAGCTTTCTTT. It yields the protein CASSPPSPEAFF.

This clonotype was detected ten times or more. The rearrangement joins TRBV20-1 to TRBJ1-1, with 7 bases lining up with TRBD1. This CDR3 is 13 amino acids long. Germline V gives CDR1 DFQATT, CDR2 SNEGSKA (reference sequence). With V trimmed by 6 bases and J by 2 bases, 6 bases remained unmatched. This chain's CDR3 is CSAETGRNTEAFF. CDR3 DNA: TGCAGTGCGGAGACAGGGCGCAACACTGAAGCTTTCTTT.

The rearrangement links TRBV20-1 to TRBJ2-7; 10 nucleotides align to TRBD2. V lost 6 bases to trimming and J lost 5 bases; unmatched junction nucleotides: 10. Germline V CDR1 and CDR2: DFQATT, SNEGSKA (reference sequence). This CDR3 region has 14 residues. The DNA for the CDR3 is TGCAGTGCCGGGGGAGCTAGCGGGAGTCACGAGCAGTACTTC. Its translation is CSAGGASGSHEQYF.

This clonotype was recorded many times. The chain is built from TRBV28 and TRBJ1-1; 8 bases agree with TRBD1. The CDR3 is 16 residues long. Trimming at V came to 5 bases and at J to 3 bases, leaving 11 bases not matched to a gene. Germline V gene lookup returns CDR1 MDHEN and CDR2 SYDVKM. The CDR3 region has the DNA TGTGCCAGCAGTCTCCCGACAGGGGCGGGGGACACTGAAGCTTTCTTT. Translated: CASSLPTGAGDTEAFF.

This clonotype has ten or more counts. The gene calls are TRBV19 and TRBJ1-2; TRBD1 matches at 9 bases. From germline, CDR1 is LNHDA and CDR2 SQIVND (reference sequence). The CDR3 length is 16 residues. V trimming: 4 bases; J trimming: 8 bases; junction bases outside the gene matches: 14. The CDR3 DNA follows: TGTGCCAGTAGTACGATCCGGGACAGGGATTTAAGCGGCTACACCTTC. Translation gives CASSTIRDRDLSGYTF.

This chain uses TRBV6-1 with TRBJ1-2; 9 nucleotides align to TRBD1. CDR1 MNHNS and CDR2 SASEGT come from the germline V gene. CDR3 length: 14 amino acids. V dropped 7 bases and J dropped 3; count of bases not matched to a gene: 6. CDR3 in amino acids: CASNPGQGDYGYTF. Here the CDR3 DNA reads TGTGCCAGCAATCCGGGACAGGGCGACTATGGCTACACCTTC.

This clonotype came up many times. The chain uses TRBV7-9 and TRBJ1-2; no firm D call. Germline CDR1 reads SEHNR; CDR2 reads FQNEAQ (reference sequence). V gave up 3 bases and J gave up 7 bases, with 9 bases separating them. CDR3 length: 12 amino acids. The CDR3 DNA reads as TGTGCCAGCAGCTTGGAGGGTGCTGGCTACACCTTC. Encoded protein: CASSLEGAGYTF.

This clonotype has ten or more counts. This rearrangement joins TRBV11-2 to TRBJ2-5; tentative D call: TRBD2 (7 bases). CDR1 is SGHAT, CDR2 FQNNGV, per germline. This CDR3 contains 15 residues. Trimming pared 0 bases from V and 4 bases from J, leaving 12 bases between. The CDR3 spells CASSLEGGGRETQYF. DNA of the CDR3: TGTGCCAGCAGCTTAGAGGGGGGGGGCCGAGAGACCCAGTACTTC.

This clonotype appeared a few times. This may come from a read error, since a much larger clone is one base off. The chain's CDR3 is CASSSRDKPYEQYF. CDR3 DNA: TGTGCCAGCAGCAGCCGGGACAAACCCTACGAGCAGTACTTC. V and J are TRBV7-9 and TRBJ2-7, with D perhaps matching TRBD1 (6 bases). The V gene lost 5 bases and the J gene lost 2 bases, with 13 bases spanning the gap. The CDR3 runs to 14 residues. Germline CDR1 reads SEHNR; CDR2 reads FQNEAQ (reference sequence).

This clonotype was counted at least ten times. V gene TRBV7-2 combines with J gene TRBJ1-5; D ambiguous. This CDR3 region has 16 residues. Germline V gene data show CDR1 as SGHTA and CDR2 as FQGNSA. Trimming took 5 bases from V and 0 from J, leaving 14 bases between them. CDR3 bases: TGTGCCAGCAGCCCCACCAGACTTAATAGCAATCAGCCCCAGCATTTT. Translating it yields CASSPTRLNSNQPQHF. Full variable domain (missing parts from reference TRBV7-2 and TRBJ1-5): GAGVSQSPSNKVTEKGKDVELRCDPISGHTALYWYRQSLGQGLEFLIYFQGNSAPDKSGLPSDRFSAERTGGSVSTLTIQRTQQEDSAVYLCASSPTRLNSNQPQHFGDGTRLSIL.

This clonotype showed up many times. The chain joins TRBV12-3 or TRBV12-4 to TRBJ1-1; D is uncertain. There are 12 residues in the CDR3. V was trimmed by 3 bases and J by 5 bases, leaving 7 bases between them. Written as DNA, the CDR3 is TGTGCCAGCAGTTTGGACTGGACTGAAGCTTTCTTT. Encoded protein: CASSLDWTEAFF.

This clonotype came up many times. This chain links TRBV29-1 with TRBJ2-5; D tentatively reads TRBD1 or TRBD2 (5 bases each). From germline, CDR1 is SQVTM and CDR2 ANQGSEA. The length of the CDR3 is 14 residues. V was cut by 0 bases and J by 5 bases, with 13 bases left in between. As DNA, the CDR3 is TGCAGCGTTGAAGATCGGGGCATAAGGGAGACCCAGTACTTC. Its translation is CSVEDRGIRETQYF.

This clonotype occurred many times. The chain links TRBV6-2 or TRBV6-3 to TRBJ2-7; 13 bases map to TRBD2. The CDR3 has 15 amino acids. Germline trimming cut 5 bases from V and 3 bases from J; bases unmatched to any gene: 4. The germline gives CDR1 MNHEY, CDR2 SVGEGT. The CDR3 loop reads CASSRRTSGGYEQYF. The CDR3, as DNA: TGTGCCAGCAGTCGTCGGACTAGCGGGGGCTACGAGCAGTACTTC.

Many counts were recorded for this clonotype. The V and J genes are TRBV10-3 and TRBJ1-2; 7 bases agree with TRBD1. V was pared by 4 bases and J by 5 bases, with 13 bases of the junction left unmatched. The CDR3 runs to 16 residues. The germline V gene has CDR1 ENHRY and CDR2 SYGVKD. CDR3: CAISGESGQRGYGYTF. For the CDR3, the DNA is TGTGCCATCAGTGGAGAATCGGGACAGAGAGGTTATGGCTACACCTTC.